Detailed here is one T cell receptor beta chain. Its matching antigen is unknown. Naive CD8 cells lacked CD45RO, underwent positive selection for CCR7 and left out terminally differentiated effector memory CD45RA+ cells. The data stem from a study of shared clonotypes between healthy human individuals. Study summary: Per donor, CD8 memory used one plate, CD8 naive used two, CD4 memory used three and CD4 naive used three.

Regarding the study as a whole: Shared clonotypes across all four donors exceeded non-shared ones in generation probability.

Each cell subset's genomic DNA was divided evenly among several immunoSEQ plates. In the original analysis: Filtering differed since immunoSEQ provided only junctions, with no quality scores. Assay: immunoSEQ multiplex PCR; the TCRdb copy retains only in-frame clones and omits some. V and J calls and clone size follow that table, whereas D and trimming were derived from the DNA. The sample has 1.5 million to 2.5 million clones, just under 95% seen once. This receptor was obtained from a man aged 18-30 years in good health. The sequencing sample was made of naive CD8+ T cells sorted from blood.

The DNA of the CDR3 is TGTGCCAGCAGACTACTACGACAGGGAGGCGACGAGCAGTACTTC. Translated, it gives CASRLLRQGGDEQYF. This sequence joins TRBV6-5 and TRBJ2-7, with a tentative D call TRBD1 (7 bases). Per germline, CDR1 MNHEY and CDR2 SVGAGI. Trimming shortened V by 6 bases and J by 5 bases, and 20 bases separated the two germline ends. The CDR3 is 15 residues long.